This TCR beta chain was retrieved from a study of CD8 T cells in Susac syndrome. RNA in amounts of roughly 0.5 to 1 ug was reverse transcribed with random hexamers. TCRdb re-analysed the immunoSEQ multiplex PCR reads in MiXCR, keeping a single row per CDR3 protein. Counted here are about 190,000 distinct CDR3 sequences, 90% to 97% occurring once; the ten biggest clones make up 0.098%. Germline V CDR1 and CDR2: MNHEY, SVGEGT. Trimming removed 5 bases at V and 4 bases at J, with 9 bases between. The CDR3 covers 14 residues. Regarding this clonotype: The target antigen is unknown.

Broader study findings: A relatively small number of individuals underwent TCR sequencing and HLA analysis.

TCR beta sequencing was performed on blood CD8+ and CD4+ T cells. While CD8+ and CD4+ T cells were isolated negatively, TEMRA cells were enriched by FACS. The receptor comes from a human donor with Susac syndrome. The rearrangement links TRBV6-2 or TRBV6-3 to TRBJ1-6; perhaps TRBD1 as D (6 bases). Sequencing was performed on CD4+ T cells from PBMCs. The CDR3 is CASSRGQYNSPLHF. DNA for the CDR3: TGTGCCAGCAGTCGAGGACAGTATAATTCACCCCTCCACTTT.